The 11 T cell receptor beta chains reported below all come from one sample, sequenced in a study of PD-L1 blockade in urothelial cancer. Time point here: pretreatment peripheral blood. Repertoires were generated with immunoSEQ multiplex PCR, while TCRdb's copy carries only in-frame clones and drops some. The sample has over 100,000 clones; roughly 83% are singletons. This material consisted of PBMCs, taken around atezolizumab (anti-PD-L1) treatment. The receptor set was obtained from a man between 50 and 59 years old with urothelial cancer.

The V gene is TRBV5-1, the J gene TRBJ2-1; 10 bases are shared with TRBD2. Germline V gene sequence: CDR1 SGHRS, CDR2 YFSETQ. The V gene end was trimmed by 4 bases and the J gene end by 9 bases; junction bases not matched to a gene: 10. The length of the CDR3 is 15 residues. CDR3 amino acids: CASSGAASGRAEQFF. The CDR3 DNA sequence: TGCGCCAGCAGCGGAGCGGCTAGCGGGAGAGCTGAGCAGTTCTTC.

The rearrangement joins TRBV4-1 to TRBJ2-1; TRBD2 matches 14 bases. Germline V CDR1 and CDR2: MGHRA, YSYEKL. The trim removed 0 bases at V and 5 bases at J, leaving 9 bases unmatched. CDR3 length: 19 residues. CDR3 bases: TGCGCCAGCAGCCAAGATAAAGGGACTAGCGGGAGAGCGAACAATGAGCAGTTCTTC. Its protein product is CASSQDKGTSGRANNEQFF.

The CDR3 DNA is TGTGCCAGCAGCTTGGGAGGCACAGATACGCAGTATTTT. Encoded protein: CASSLGGTDTQYF. The chain carries TRBV5-6 and TRBJ2-3; D is ambiguous. V was cut by 0 bases and J by 1 base, with 3 bases left in between. Germline CDR1 is SGHDT and CDR2 is YYEEEE. The CDR3 is made up of 13 amino acids.

This chain joins TRBV7-9 and TRBJ2-1; 8 bases fit TRBD1. The V and J ends lost 1 base and 4 bases, in that order; junction bases with no gene match: 9. The CDR3 length is 17 residues. Germline V gives CDR1 SEHNR, CDR2 FQNEAQ (reference sequence). This CDR3 is CASSLGRGTGQYNEQFF. The CDR3 DNA reads as TGTGCCAGCAGCTTAGGTCGAGGGACAGGCCAATACAATGAGCAGTTCTTC. Variable domain in full (rest from reference TRBV7-9 and TRBJ2-1): DTGVSQNPRHKITKRGQNVTFRCDPISEHNRLYWYRQTLGQGPEFLTYFQNEAQLEKSRLLSDRFSAERPKGSFSTLEIQRTEQGDSAMYLCASSLGRGTGQYNEQFFGPGTRLTVL.

This clone was seen only a few times. The chain links TRBV27 to TRBJ2-7; TRBD1 matches 9 bases. There are 14 residues in the CDR3. V shed 4 bases, J shed 3 bases, and the junction held 4 bases outside the gene matches. Germline CDR1 and CDR2: MNHEY and SMNVEV (reference sequence). CDR3 nucleotide sequence: TGTGCCAGCAGTTCGGGGGACAGGGACTACGAGCAGTACTTC. Protein: CASSSGDRDYEQYF.

The chain uses TRBV5-1 and TRBJ2-1; TRBD2 matches at 11 bases. CDR3 length: 15 residues. The V gene end was trimmed by 3 bases and the J gene end by 7 bases; junction bases not matched to a gene: 6. From germline, CDR1 is SGHRS and CDR2 YFSETQ. The CDR3 DNA reads TGCGCCAGCAGCTATGGGACTAGCGGATCAAATGAGCAGTTCTTC. This gives the protein CASSYGTSGSNEQFF.

This sequence joins TRBV4-2 and TRBJ2-1, with a tentative D call TRBD1 (6 bases). V was clipped by 6 bases and J by 6 bases, with 18 bases between them. The CDR3 length is 15 residues. Germline lookup yields CDR1 LGHNA and CDR2 YNFKEQ. The CDR3 loop is CASSQGTRSINEQFF. In nucleotides, the CDR3 is TGTGCCAGCAGTCAGGGGACGCGATCCATCAATGAGCAGTTCTTC.

J is TRBJ1-2 and V is TRBV15; D not resolved. V lost 0 bases and J lost 8, with 13 bases in between. The CDR3 consists of 14 residues. The germline CDR1 and CDR2 sequences are LNHNV and YYDKDF (reference sequence). CDR3 loop: CATSRDLVAGGYTF. For the CDR3, the DNA is TGTGCCACCAGCAGAGATTTAGTCGCAGGCGGCTACACCTTC.

V is TRBV6-4 and J is TRBJ2-3, with D perhaps TRBD2 (6 bases). Per germline, CDR1 MRHNA and CDR2 SNTAGT. V gave up 2 bases and J gave up 4 bases, with 13 bases separating them. The CDR3 has 15 residues. CDR3 loop: CASSDEAGSPDTQYF. The CDR3 DNA sequence: TGTGCCAGCAGTGACGAGGCGGGGAGTCCAGATACGCAGTATTTT.

V is TRBV27 and J is TRBJ2-7, with D perhaps TRBD2 (8 bases). The CDR3 loop spans 14 amino acids. Germline loops: CDR1 MNHEY, CDR2 SMNVEV (reference sequence). The ends were cut back, 5 bases at V and 4 bases at J, with 15 bases in the middle. The CDR3 bases are TGTGCCAGCAGTCCGACAGGGACTAGGTACGAGCAGTACTTC. It encodes CASSPTGTRYEQYF.

The sample holds one count of this clone. This chain links TRBV6-5 with TRBJ2-7, with 11 bases fitting TRBD2. Germline CDR1 and CDR2: MNHEY and SVGAGI. CDR3 length equals 15 residues. The V segment lost 0 bases and the J segment 8 bases; nucleotides outside the gene matches: 6. Here the CDR3 reads CASSYSFSSGRKQYF. The CDR3 DNA reads as TGTGCCAGCAGTTACTCTTTCTCTAGCGGGAGGAAGCAGTACTTC.